These 14 T cell receptor beta chains were sequenced from one sample in a study of shared clonotypes between healthy human individuals. Some clones are missing from TCRdb's copy, which holds only in-frame ones; the method was immunoSEQ multiplex PCR. The sample consists of some 690,000 clones, 80% to 95% of them appearing once. Sequencing was performed on memory CD8+ T cells from PBMCs. Subset: CD45RO+ cells pooled with CCR7-negative TemRA cells. These receptors were collected from a man aged 18 to 29 in good health. Some clones in this sample may be carry-over from other donors' samples.

A remark on this clone: At one of its ends the junction is not consistent with the germline gene, which may arise from a read error. This rearrangement joins TRBV6-5 to TRBJ2-7, with D hard to call. From germline, CDR1 is MNHEY and CDR2 SVGAGI. The CDR3 has 12 residues. The DNA for the CDR3 is TGTGCCAGCAGTTCCATCCCCTATGAGCAGTACTTC. Its translation: CASSSIPYEQYF.

The chain is built from TRBV7-9 and TRBJ2-1, with TRBD2 matching over 7 bases. Germline trimming cut 3 bases from V and 7 bases from J; bases unmatched to any gene: 9. CDR1 is SEHNR and CDR2 is FQNEAQ in the germline V gene (reference sequence). The CDR3 length is 15 residues. The CDR3 sequence: CASSLAGEVGNEQFF. The CDR3 DNA reads as TGTGCCAGCAGCTTGGCGGGAGAAGTGGGGAATGAGCAGTTCTTC.

The V call is TRBV14, the J call TRBJ2-3; D is ambiguous. Germline V gene sequence: CDR1 SGHDN, CDR2 FVKESK. This CDR3 is 14 amino acids long. Trimming removed 0 bases at V and 5 bases at J, with 9 bases between. The CDR3 is CASSQDSPGDTQYF. In DNA, the CDR3 is TGTGCCAGCAGCCAAGATAGTCCGGGAGATACGCAGTATTTT.

The DNA for the CDR3 is TGTGCCAGCAGCTTAGCTAGCGGGATGACCTACGAGCAGTACTTC. Its translation is CASSLASGMTYEQYF. This sequence joins TRBV7-6 and TRBJ2-7, with 8 positions matching TRBD2. Germline values: CDR1 SGHVS, CDR2 FNYEAQ. The CDR3 is 15 amino acids. V shed 0 bases and J 2 bases; nucleotides not matched to a gene: 3.

The CDR3 region is CASSHYRGGSDQETQYF. As DNA, the CDR3 is TGTGCCAGCAGCCATTATCGGGGGGGATCCGACCAAGAGACCCAGTACTTC. The rearrangement uses TRBV14 and TRBJ2-5; 8 bases match TRBD2. The V gene's germline CDR1 is SGHDN and CDR2 FVKESK. J was trimmed by 0 bases and V by 3 bases; bases with no gene match: 9. The CDR3 has 17 amino acids.

The chain combines TRBV7-9 with TRBJ2-2, with a weak D call TRBD2 (5 bases). The germline gives CDR1 SEHNR, CDR2 FQNEAQ (reference sequence). This CDR3 region has 18 residues. Trimming removed 1 base from V and 5 bases from J, with 20 bases in between. CDR3 in amino acids: CASSLGGEVVDLTGELFF. The CDR3 bases are TGTGCCAGCAGCTTAGGGGGAGAGGTGGTGGACTTGACCGGGGAGCTGTTTTTT.

The chain combines TRBV5-6 with TRBJ2-1; TRBD2 is a possible D gene (5 bases). V was pared by 0 bases and J by 8 bases, with 18 bases between. This CDR3 is 16 amino acids long. Germline CDR1 reads SGHDT; CDR2 reads YYEEEE. The CDR3 nucleotides are TGTGCCAGCAGCTTGGAGTTGAGAGGGCCACGGGATGAGCAGTTCTTC. Translating it yields CASSLELRGPRDEQFF.

The CDR3 sequence: CASRKGLDYEQFF. DNA of the CDR3: TGCGCCAGCCGTAAAGGCCTGGACTATGAGCAGTTCTTC. The J gene is TRBJ2-1, the V gene TRBV4-1, with a possible D match to TRBD2 (5 bases). V lost 8 bases and J 8 bases, leaving 16 bases between the germline ends. From germline, CDR1 is MGHRA and CDR2 YSYEKL. The CDR3 spans 13 residues.

In this sample, this clone turned up many times. The chain is built from TRBV15 and TRBJ1-5, with no clear D. There are 18 residues in the CDR3. The V and J ends lost 1 base and 6 bases respectively, with 22 bases between them. Per germline, CDR1 LNHNV and CDR2 YYDKDF (reference sequence). Written as DNA, the CDR3 is TGTGCCACCAGCAGAGGGGCCGAGGATTTCGGCGCGGGTCAGCCCCAGCATTTT. Translation: CATSRGAEDFGAGQPQHF.

The gene calls are TRBV4-1 and TRBJ2-1, with TRBD2 matching over 10 bases. The CDR3 is made up of 17 amino acids. J was trimmed by 15 bases and V by 1 base; bases with no gene match: 18. Germline loops: CDR1 MGHRA, CDR2 YSYEKL. CDR3 DNA: TGCGCCAGCAGCCAAGCTTCCCAGCGGGAGGGTGTTAGGGGACGGTTCTTC. This translates into CASSQASQREGVRGRFF.

This clone was counted a single time. The V gene is TRBV27, the J gene TRBJ2-7; TRBD1 is a possible D gene (7 bases). The CDR3 has 14 residues. The germline V and J ends were trimmed by 3 bases and 2 bases, with 11 bases remaining between them. Germline-derived CDR1 and CDR2 are MNHEY and SMNVEV (reference sequence). The CDR3 protein is CASSLGRGAYEQYF. DNA for the CDR3: TGTGCCAGCAGTTTGGGCAGGGGGGCCTACGAGCAGTACTTC.

This clone turned up a few times. V usage is TRBV21-1 and J usage is TRBJ1-2. TRBV21-1 is shown as a pseudogene. The CDR3 consists of 16 residues. CDR3 sequence: CASSTLILPAAYGYTF. The CDR3 DNA sequence: TGTGCCAGCAGTACTTTAATTCTACCCGCGGCCTATGGCTACACCTTC.

This chain uses TRBV27 with TRBJ2-7; D perhaps matches TRBD2 (6 bases). This CDR3 region has 16 residues. Germline CDR1 is MNHEY and CDR2 is SMNVEV (reference sequence). Deletions cut 8 bases from V and 2 bases from J, with 22 bases between. The CDR3 protein is CASHDLSGPIPYEQYF. In DNA form, the CDR3 reads TGTGCCAGCCACGACTTGAGCGGGCCAATTCCCTACGAGCAGTACTTC.

This sequence joins TRBV9 and TRBJ1-2; TRBD1 matches 10 bases. The germline CDR1 and CDR2 sequences are SGDLS and YYNGEE. V shed 3 bases, J shed 7 bases, and the junction held 9 bases outside the gene matches. The CDR3 is 15 amino acids. The CDR3 reads CASSGGTGDLVGYTF. CDR3 nucleotides: TGTGCCAGCAGCGGCGGGACAGGGGATTTAGTTGGCTACACCTTC.